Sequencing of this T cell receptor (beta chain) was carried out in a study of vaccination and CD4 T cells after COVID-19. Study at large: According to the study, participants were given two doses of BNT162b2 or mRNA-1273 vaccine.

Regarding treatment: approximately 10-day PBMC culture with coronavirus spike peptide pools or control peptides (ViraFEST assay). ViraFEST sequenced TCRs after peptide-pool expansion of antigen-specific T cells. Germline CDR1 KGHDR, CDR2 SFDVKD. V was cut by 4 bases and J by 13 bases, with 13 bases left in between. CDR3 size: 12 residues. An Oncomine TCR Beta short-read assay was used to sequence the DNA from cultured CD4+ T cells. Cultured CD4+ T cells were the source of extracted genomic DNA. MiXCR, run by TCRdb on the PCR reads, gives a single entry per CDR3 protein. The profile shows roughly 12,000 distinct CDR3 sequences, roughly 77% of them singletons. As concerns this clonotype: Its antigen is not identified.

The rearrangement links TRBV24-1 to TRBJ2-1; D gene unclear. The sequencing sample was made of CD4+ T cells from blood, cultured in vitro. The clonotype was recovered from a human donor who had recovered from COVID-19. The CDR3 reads CATSERTLGQFF. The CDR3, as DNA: TGTGCCACCAGTGAAAGGACGCTTGGACAGTTCTTC.